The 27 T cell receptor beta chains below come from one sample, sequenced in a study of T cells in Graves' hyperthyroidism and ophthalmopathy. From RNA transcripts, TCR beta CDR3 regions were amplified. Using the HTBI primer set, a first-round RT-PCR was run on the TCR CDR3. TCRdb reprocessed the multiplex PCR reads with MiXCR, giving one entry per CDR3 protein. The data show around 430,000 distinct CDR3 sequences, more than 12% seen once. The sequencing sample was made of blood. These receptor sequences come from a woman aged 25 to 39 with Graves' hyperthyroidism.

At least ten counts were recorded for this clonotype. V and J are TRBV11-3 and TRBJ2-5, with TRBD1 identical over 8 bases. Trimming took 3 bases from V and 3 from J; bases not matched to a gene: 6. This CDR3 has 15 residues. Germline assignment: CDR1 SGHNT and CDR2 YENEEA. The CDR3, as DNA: TGTGCCAGCAGCTTGGGGGACAGGAGGGAAGAGACCCAGTACTTC. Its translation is CASSLGDRREETQYF.

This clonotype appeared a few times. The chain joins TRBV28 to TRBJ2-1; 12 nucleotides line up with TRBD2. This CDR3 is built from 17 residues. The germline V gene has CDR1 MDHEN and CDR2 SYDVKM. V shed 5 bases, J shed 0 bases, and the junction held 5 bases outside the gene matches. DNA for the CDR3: TGTGCCAGCAGTGGGACTAGCGGGCTAAGCTCCTACAATGAGCAGTTCTTC. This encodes CASSGTSGLSSYNEQFF.

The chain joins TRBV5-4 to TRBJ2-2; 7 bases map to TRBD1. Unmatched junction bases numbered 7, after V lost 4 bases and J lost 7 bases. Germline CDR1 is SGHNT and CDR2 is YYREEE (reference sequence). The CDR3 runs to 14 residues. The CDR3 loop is CASSIKTGFGELFF. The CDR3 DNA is TGTGCCAGCAGCATAAAGACAGGGTTCGGGGAGCTGTTTTTT.

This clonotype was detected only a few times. DNA of the CDR3: TGTGCCAGCAGTGGTCTGGGCGGGAGGCTTCACAATGAGCAGTTCTTC. As protein: CASSGLGGRLHNEQFF. This chain joins TRBV12-3 or TRBV12-4 and TRBJ2-1, with TRBD2 identical over 8 bases. J lost 5 bases, V lost 5 bases, and 11 bases had no gene match. The CDR3 extends over 16 amino acids.

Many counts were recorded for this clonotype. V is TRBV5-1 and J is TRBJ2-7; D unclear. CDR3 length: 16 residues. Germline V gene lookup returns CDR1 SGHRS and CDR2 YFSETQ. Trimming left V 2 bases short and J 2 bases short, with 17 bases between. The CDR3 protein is CASSFITADDPYEQYF. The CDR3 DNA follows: TGCGCCAGCAGCTTCATTACCGCGGACGACCCCTACGAGCAGTACTTC.

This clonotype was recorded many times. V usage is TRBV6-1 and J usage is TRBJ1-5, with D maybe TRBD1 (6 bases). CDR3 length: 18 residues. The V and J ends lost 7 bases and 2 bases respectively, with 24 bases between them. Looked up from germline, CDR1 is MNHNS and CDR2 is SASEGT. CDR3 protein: CASTLDWTERGGNQPQHF. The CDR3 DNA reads TGTGCCAGCACTCTTGACTGGACAGAGAGGGGTGGCAATCAGCCCCAGCATTTT.

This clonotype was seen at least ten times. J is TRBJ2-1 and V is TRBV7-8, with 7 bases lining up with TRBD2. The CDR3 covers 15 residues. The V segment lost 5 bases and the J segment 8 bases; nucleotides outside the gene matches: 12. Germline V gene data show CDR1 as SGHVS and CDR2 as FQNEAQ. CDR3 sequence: CASSQSSGKMYEQFF. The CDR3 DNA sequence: TGTGCCAGCAGCCAGAGCAGCGGGAAAATGTATGAGCAGTTCTTC.

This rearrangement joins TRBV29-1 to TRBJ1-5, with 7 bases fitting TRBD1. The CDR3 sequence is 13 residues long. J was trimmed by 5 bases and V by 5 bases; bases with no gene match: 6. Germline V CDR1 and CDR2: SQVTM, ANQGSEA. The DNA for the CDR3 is TGCAGCGTTCAGACAGGGCCCGATCAGCCCCAGCATTTT. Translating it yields CSVQTGPDQPQHF. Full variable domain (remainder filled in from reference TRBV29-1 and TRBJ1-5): SAVISQKPSRDICQRGTSLTIQCQVDSQVTMMFWYRQQPGQSLTLIATANQGSEATYESGFVIDKFPISRPNLTFSTLTVSNMSPEDSSIYLCSVQTGPDQPQHFGDGTRLSIL.

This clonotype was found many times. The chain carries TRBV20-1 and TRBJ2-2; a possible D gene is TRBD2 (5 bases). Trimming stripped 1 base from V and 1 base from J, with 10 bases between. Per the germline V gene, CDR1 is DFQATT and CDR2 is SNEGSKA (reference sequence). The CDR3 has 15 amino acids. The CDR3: CSARALTKNTGELFF. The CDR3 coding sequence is TGCAGTGCTAGAGCCCTGACTAAGAACACCGGGGAGCTGTTTTTT.

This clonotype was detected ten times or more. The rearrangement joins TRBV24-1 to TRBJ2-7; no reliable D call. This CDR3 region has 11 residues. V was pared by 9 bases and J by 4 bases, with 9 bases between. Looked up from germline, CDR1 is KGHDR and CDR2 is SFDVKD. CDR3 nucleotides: TGTGCCACCCCCGGCCCATACGAGCAGTACTTC. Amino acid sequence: CATPGPYEQYF.

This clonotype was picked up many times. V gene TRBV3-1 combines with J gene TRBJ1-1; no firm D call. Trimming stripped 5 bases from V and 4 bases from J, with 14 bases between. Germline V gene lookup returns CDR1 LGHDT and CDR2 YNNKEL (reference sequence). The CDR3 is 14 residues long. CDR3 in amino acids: CASSAQTWGTEAFF. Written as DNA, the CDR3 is TGTGCCAGCAGCGCGCAGACATGGGGCACTGAAGCTTTCTTT.

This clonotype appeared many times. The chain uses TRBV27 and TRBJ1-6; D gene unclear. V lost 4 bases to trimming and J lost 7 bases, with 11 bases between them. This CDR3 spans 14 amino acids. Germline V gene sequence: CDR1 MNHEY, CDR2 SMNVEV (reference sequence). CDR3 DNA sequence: TGTGCCAGCAGTTATCAGAAACTAAATTCACCCCTCCACTTT. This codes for CASSYQKLNSPLHF.

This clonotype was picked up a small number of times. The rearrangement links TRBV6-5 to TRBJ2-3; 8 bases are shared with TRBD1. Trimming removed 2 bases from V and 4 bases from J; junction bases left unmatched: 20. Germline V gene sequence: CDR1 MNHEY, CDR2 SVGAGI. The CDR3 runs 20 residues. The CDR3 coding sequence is TGTGCCAGCAGTTACCCGAGGACAGGGCGTGCCTTTGGGTTGGCAGATACGCAGTATTTT. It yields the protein CASSYPRTGRAFGLADTQYF.

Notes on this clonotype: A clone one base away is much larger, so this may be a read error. The CDR3 sequence: CASSPGPTESQETQYF. CDR3 bases: TGTGCCAGCAGCCCAGGCCCCACGGAGAGCCAAGAGACCCAGTACTTC. The chain links TRBV7-8 to TRBJ2-5, with D unclear. Germline lookup yields CDR1 SGHVS and CDR2 FQNEAQ. The CDR3 spans 16 residues. The V and J ends lost 5 bases and 1 base respectively, with 17 bases between them.

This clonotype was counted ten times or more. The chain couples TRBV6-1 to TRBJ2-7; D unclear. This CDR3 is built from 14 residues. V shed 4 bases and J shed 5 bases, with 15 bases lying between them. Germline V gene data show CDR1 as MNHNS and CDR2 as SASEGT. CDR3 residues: CASSGRALVDEQYF. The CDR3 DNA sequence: TGTGCCAGCAGTGGAAGGGCTCTTGTAGACGAGCAGTACTTC.

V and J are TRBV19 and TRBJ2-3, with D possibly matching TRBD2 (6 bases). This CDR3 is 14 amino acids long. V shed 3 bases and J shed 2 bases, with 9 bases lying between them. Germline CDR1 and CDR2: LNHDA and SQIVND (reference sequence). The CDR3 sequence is CASSIGLPTDTQYF. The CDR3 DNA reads TGTGCCAGTAGTATCGGACTACCCACAGATACGCAGTATTTT.

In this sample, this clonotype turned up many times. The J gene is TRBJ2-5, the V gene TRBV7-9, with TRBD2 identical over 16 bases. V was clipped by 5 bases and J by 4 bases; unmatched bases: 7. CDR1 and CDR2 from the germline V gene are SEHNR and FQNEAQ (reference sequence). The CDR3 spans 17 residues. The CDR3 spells CASSPGTSGRALETQYF. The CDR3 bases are TGTGCCAGCAGCCCCGGGACTAGCGGGAGGGCCTTAGAGACCCAGTACTTC.

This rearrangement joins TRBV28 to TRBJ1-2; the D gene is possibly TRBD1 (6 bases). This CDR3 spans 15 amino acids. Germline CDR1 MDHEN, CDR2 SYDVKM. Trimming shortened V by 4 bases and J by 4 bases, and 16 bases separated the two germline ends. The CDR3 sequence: CASSYTFTGIYGYTF. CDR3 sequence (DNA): TGTGCCAGCAGTTACACATTTACAGGGATCTATGGCTACACCTTC.

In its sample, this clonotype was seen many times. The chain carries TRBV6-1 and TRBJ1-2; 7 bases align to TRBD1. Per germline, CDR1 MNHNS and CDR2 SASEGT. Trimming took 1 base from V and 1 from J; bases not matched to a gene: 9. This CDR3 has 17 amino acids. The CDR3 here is CASSEGLGTVLNYGYTF. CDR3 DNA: TGTGCCAGCAGTGAAGGCTTGGGGACAGTACTTAACTATGGCTACACCTTC.

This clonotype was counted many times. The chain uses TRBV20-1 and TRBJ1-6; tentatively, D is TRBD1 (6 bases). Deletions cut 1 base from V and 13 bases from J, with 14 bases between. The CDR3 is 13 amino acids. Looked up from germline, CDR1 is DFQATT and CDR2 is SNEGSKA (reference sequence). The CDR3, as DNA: TGCAGTGCTAGAGGGGGGACGGGGGCGCCCCTCCACTTT. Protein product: CSARGGTGAPLHF.

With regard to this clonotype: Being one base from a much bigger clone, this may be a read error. This CDR3 reads CASSLLIAGGTVNEQFF. In nucleotides, the CDR3 is TGTGCCAGCAGTTTACTTATAGCAGGAGGGACGGTCAACGAGCAGTTCTTC. The rearrangement uses TRBV28 and TRBJ2-1, with D possibly TRBD2 on 6 matching bases. This CDR3 contains 17 residues. Looked up from germline, CDR1 is MDHEN and CDR2 is SYDVKM. V gave up 2 bases and J gave up 10 bases, with 24 bases separating them.

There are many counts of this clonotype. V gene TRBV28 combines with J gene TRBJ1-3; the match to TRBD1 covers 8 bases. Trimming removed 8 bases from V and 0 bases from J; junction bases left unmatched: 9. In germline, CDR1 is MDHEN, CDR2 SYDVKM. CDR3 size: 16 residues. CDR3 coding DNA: TGTGCCAGCGGACAGGGACTTACCGTCTCTGGAAACACCATATATTTT. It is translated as CASGQGLTVSGNTIYF.

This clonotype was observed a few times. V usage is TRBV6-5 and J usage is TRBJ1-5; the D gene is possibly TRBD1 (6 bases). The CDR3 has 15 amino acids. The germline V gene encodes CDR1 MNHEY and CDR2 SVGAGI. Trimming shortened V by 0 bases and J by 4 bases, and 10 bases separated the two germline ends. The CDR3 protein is CASSYSGGGNQPQHF. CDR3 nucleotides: TGTGCCAGCAGTTACTCTGGGGGCGGTAATCAGCCCCAGCATTTT.

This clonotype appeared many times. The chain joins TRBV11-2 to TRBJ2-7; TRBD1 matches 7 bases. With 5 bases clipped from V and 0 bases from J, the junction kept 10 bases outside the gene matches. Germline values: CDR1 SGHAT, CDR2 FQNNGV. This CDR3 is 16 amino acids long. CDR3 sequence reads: CASSRGKGQYSYEQYF. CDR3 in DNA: TGTGCCAGCAGCCGAGGAAAGGGACAGTACTCCTACGAGCAGTACTTC.

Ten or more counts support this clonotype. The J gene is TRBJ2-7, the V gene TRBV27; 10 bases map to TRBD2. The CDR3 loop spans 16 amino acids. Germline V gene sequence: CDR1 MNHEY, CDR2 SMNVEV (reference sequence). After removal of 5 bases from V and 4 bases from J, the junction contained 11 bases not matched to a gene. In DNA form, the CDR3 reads TGTGCCAGCAGTCACCGGACCCTAGCGGGAGAGTACGAGCAGTACTTC. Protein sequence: CASSHRTLAGEYEQYF.

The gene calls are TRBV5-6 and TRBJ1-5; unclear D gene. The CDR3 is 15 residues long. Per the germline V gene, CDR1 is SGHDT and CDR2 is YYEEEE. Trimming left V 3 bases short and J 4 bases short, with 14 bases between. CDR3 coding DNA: TGTGCCAGCAGCTCCGGTGTCGGCCGAAATCAGCCCCAGCATTTT. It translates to CASSSGVGRNQPQHF.

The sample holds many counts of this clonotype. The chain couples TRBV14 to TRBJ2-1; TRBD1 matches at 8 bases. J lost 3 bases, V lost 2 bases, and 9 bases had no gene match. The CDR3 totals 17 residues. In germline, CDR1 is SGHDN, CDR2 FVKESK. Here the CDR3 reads CASSQTRGLSIYNEQFF. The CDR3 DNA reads TGTGCCAGCAGCCAAACCAGGGGGCTAAGTATCTACAATGAGCAGTTCTTC.